This T cell receptor (beta chain) was retrieved from a study of blood T cell repertoires in COVID-19. This clone has a handful of counts. CDR3 length equals 15 residues. Unmatched junction bases numbered 4, after V lost 6 bases and J lost 3 bases. In germline, CDR1 is MNHEY, CDR2 SVGAGI. Clones were read by immunoSEQ multiplex PCR, and TCRdb kept only the in-frame ones, dropping some. The table includes fewer than 250,000 clones, around 86% detected once. This clonotype was sampled from an elderly woman with COVID-19, enrolled during active disease. J is TRBJ1-6 and V is TRBV6-5, with 8 bases identical to TRBD1. The sample consisted of peripheral blood. CDR3 DNA: TGTGCCAGCAGAGAGGGACAGGTCTATAATTCACCCCTCCACTTT. As protein: CASREGQVYNSPLHF.